These T cell receptor beta chains were read from a single sample in a study of blood T cells in healthy people across ages. TCRdb reprocessed the 5' RACE reads via MiXCR and lists one record per CDR3 protein. The table lists 600,000 to 1,000,000 distinct CDR3 sequences, 20% to 25% of them singletons. These sequences were also reported in another study, on T cells of mothers and their children.

Sequenced sample: blood. The receptor set was obtained from a boy aged 5-17 years in good health. Each CDR3 is given with its conserved first and last residue. The order of the fields is V gene, D gene, clone size, J gene, CDR3 protein, CDR3 DNA. A D gene is named only where the DNA matches it firmly. For some rows the clone size is stated as once, few or many, or as a class when expanded; others skip it.

V gene: TRBV28
D gene: NA
clone size: NA
J gene: TRBJ1-1
CDR3 protein: CASSPWRGGAFF
CDR3 DNA: TGTGCCAGCAGCCCTTGGAGGGGGGGAGCTTTCTTT

V gene: TRBV20-1
D gene: NA
clone size: few
J gene: TRBJ1-5
CDR3 protein: CSARSGYQPQHF
CDR3 DNA: TGCAGTGCTAGGAGCGGGTACCAGCCCCAGCATTTT

V gene: TRBV29-1
D gene: NA
clone size: NA
J gene: TRBJ2-5
CDR3 protein: CSVVGRIDQETQYF
CDR3 DNA: TGCAGCGTTGTGGGCAGAATTGACCAAGAGACCCAGTACTTC

V gene: TRBV29-1
D gene: NA
clone size: NA
J gene: TRBJ2-7
CDR3 protein: CSVEETSFRGEQYF
CDR3 DNA: TGCAGCGTTGAAGAAACCTCTTTCCGGGGCGAGCAGTACTTC

V gene: TRBV7-2
D gene: TRBD1
clone size: NA
J gene: TRBJ2-5
CDR3 protein: CASSSANGQAGRETQYF
CDR3 DNA: TGTGCCAGCAGCTCTGCCAACGGACAGGCTGGGCGGGAGACCCAGTACTTC

V gene: TRBV9
D gene: NA
clone size: NA
J gene: TRBJ1-1
CDR3 protein: CASSVVEGQQPNTEAFF
CDR3 DNA: TGTGCCAGCAGCGTGGTAGAAGGACAGCAACCAAACACTGAAGCTTTCTTT

V gene: TRBV7-7
D gene: TRBD2
clone size: NA
J gene: TRBJ2-2
CDR3 protein: CASSLATSGGTGELFF
CDR3 DNA: TGTGCCAGCAGCTTAGCCACTAGCGGGGGCACCGGGGAGCTGTTTTTT

V gene: TRBV28
D gene: NA
clone size: NA
J gene: TRBJ1-3
CDR3 protein: CASYPQGTRGTIYF
CDR3 DNA: TGTGCCAGCTATCCTCAGGGGACGAGGGGCACCATATATTTT

V gene: TRBV5-1
D gene: TRBD1
clone size: NA
J gene: TRBJ1-1
CDR3 protein: CASSVTGASTEAFF
CDR3 DNA: TGCGCCAGCAGCGTGACAGGGGCGAGCACTGAAGCTTTCTTT

V gene: TRBV19
D gene: TRBD1
clone size: NA
J gene: TRBJ2-3
CDR3 protein: CASSTRGRPTDTQYF
CDR3 DNA: TGTGCCAGTAGTACGAGGGGGCGGCCAACAGATACGCAGTATTTT

V gene: TRBV7-3
D gene: TRBD2
clone size: many
J gene: TRBJ2-5
CDR3 protein: CASSRLAGSLGAQYF
CDR3 DNA: TGTGCCAGCAGTCGACTAGCGGGTAGCTTAGGGGCCCAGTACTTC

V gene: TRBV14
D gene: NA
clone size: NA
J gene: TRBJ1-1
CDR3 protein: CASSHSYFGAFF
CDR3 DNA: TGTGCCAGCAGCCACTCATACTTTGGGGCTTTCTTT

V gene: TRBV6-1
D gene: NA
clone size: NA
J gene: TRBJ2-5
CDR3 protein: CASSGQQRGTQYF
CDR3 DNA: TGTGCCAGCAGTGGACAACAAAGAGGGACCCAGTACTTC

V gene: TRBV27
D gene: NA
clone size: few
J gene: TRBJ1-1
CDR3 protein: CASPGRAAFF
CDR3 DNA: TGTGCCAGCCCCGGGAGGGCAGCTTTCTTT

V gene: TRBV10-3
D gene: NA
clone size: few
J gene: TRBJ1-1
CDR3 protein: CAIMHSPNTEAFF
CDR3 DNA: TGTGCCATCATGCACAGCCCGAACACTGAAGCTTTCTTT

V gene: TRBV7-2
D gene: TRBD2
clone size: NA
J gene: TRBJ2-7
CDR3 protein: CASSSGTSGGAVYEQYF
CDR3 DNA: TGTGCCAGCAGCTCGGGGACTAGCGGGGGGGCGGTCTACGAGCAGTACTTC

V gene: TRBV6-6
D gene: NA
clone size: once
J gene: TRBJ2-7
CDR3 protein: CASSWVSSYEQYF
CDR3 DNA: TGTGCCAGCAGTTGGGTCTCCTCCTACGAGCAGTACTTC

V gene: TRBV9
D gene: NA
clone size: few
J gene: TRBJ2-1
CDR3 protein: CASSAPGSPSGSYNEQFF
CDR3 DNA: TGTGCCAGCAGCGCCCCCGGGAGCCCCTCGGGCTCCTACAATGAGCAGTTCTTC

V gene: TRBV20-1
D gene: NA
clone size: few
J gene: TRBJ2-7
CDR3 protein: CSGTRDTYEQYF
CDR3 DNA: TGCAGCGGGACGCGCGACACCTACGAGCAGTACTTC

V gene: TRBV5-1
D gene: TRBD1
clone size: once
J gene: TRBJ2-7
CDR3 protein: CASSLAAGTGGFEQYF
CDR3 DNA: TGCGCCAGCAGCCTGGCGGCCGGGACAGGGGGGTTCGAGCAGTACTTC

V gene: TRBV24-1
D gene: TRBD1
clone size: few
J gene: TRBJ2-5
CDR3 protein: CATSAGTGREGTQYF
CDR3 DNA: TGTGCCACCAGTGCCGGGACAGGGAGGGAAGGGACCCAGTACTTC

V gene: TRBV10-3
D gene: NA
clone size: few
J gene: TRBJ1-1
CDR3 protein: CAISDLDGTNTEAFF
CDR3 DNA: TGTGCCATCAGTGATTTAGACGGTACCAACACTGAAGCTTTCTTT

V gene: TRBV10-2
D gene: TRBD2
clone size: few
J gene: TRBJ2-1
CDR3 protein: CASRQLADNEQFF
CDR3 DNA: TGCGCCAGCAGGCAACTAGCGGACAATGAGCAGTTCTTC

V gene: TRBV6-2/TRBV6-3
D gene: NA
clone size: few
J gene: TRBJ2-6
CDR3 protein: CASSYSIPSGANVLTF
CDR3 DNA: TGTGCCAGCAGTTACTCGATACCCTCTGGGGCCAACGTCCTGACTTTC

V gene: TRBV7-9
D gene: NA
clone size: few
J gene: TRBJ2-1
CDR3 protein: CASSFRGPGGGEQFF
CDR3 DNA: TGTGCCAGCAGCTTCCGGGGTCCCGGCGGCGGTGAGCAGTTCTTC

V gene: TRBV29-1
D gene: TRBD1
clone size: few
J gene: TRBJ2-3
CDR3 protein: CSVLQGTYADTQYF
CDR3 DNA: TGCAGCGTTCTACAGGGGACCTACGCAGATACGCAGTATTTT

V gene: TRBV7-6
D gene: TRBD2
clone size: NA
J gene: TRBJ2-7
CDR3 protein: CASSLSVGGTSGSYEQYF
CDR3 DNA: TGTGCCAGCAGCTTATCAGTCGGGGGGACTAGCGGATCCTACGAGCAGTACTTC

V gene: TRBV20-1
D gene: TRBD2
clone size: few
J gene: TRBJ2-3
CDR3 protein: CSARDLTSGPTDTQYF
CDR3 DNA: TGCAGTGCTAGAGATTTGACTAGCGGACCCACAGATACGCAGTATTTT

V gene: TRBV6-6
D gene: TRBD1
clone size: NA
J gene: TRBJ1-5
CDR3 protein: CASRGGTAQGQPQHF
CDR3 DNA: TGTGCCAGCAGGGGGGGGACAGCCCAAGGTCAGCCCCAGCATTTT

V gene: TRBV6-2/TRBV6-3
D gene: NA
clone size: NA
J gene: TRBJ2-5
CDR3 protein: CASSLRDGVQYF
CDR3 DNA: TGTGCCAGCAGCTTACGTGACGGAGTACAGTACTTC

V gene: TRBV4-3
D gene: NA
clone size: NA
J gene: TRBJ1-1
CDR3 protein: CASSDRTVNTEAFF
CDR3 DNA: TGCGCCAGCAGCGATCGCACAGTGAACACTGAAGCTTTCTTT

V gene: TRBV28
D gene: NA
clone size: many
J gene: TRBJ2-5
CDR3 protein: CASREPSGPAGTQYF
CDR3 DNA: TGTGCCAGCAGAGAACCATCCGGACCCGCGGGGACCCAGTACTTC

V gene: TRBV29-1
D gene: NA
clone size: NA
J gene: TRBJ2-1
CDR3 protein: CSVVPTLGFPFNEQFF
CDR3 DNA: TGCAGCGTTGTACCCACCTTAGGGTTCCCCTTTAATGAGCAGTTCTTC

V gene: TRBV29-1
D gene: NA
clone size: NA
J gene: TRBJ2-7
CDR3 protein: CSVRSSGASYEQYF
CDR3 DNA: TGCAGCGTTCGGTCGTCAGGGGCCTCCTACGAGCAGTACTTC

V gene: TRBV20-1
D gene: NA
clone size: many
J gene: TRBJ2-5
CDR3 protein: CSASYRQETQYF
CDR3 DNA: TGCAGTGCTAGTTACAGGCAGGAGACCCAGTACTTC

V gene: TRBV9
D gene: NA
clone size: many
J gene: TRBJ2-1
CDR3 protein: CASSGPRRGSSYNEQFF
CDR3 DNA: TGTGCCAGCAGCGGTCCGAGACGGGGTAGCTCCTACAATGAGCAGTTCTTC

V gene: TRBV20-1
D gene: TRBD1
clone size: NA
J gene: TRBJ1-5
CDR3 protein: CSARTGGQPQHF
CDR3 DNA: TGCAGTGCGCGGACAGGGGGACAGCCCCAGCATTTT

V gene: TRBV7-2
D gene: TRBD2
clone size: NA
J gene: TRBJ2-1
CDR3 protein: CASSLVAGLSYNEQFF
CDR3 DNA: TGTGCCAGCAGCTTAGTTGCGGGACTATCTTACAATGAGCAGTTCTTC

V gene: TRBV9
D gene: NA
clone size: NA
J gene: TRBJ2-3
CDR3 protein: CASSPRFDTQYF
CDR3 DNA: TGTGCCAGCAGCCCCCGCTTCGATACACAGTATTTT

V gene: TRBV11-2
D gene: NA
clone size: NA
J gene: TRBJ2-5
CDR3 protein: CASSPETGETQYF
CDR3 DNA: TGTGCCAGCAGCCCAGAGACCGGCGAGACCCAGTACTTC

V gene: TRBV14
D gene: NA
clone size: few
J gene: TRBJ2-7
CDR3 protein: CASSQASGDEQYF
CDR3 DNA: TGTGCCAGCAGCCAAGCATCGGGGGACGAGCAGTACTTC

V gene: TRBV14
D gene: NA
clone size: few
J gene: TRBJ2-1
CDR3 protein: CASSQLILPHEQFF
CDR3 DNA: TGTGCCAGCAGCCAACTTATCCTCCCACATGAGCAGTTCTTC

V gene: TRBV18
D gene: NA
clone size: NA
J gene: TRBJ2-2
CDR3 protein: CASSPSGLWTGELFF
CDR3 DNA: TGTGCCAGCTCACCTTCCGGCCTGTGGACCGGGGAGCTGTTTTTT

V gene: TRBV7-9
D gene: NA
clone size: NA
J gene: TRBJ1-4
CDR3 protein: CAGSTREDRAFEKLFF
CDR3 DNA: TGTGCCGGCAGCACCCGGGAGGACAGAGCGTTTGAAAAACTGTTTTTT

V gene: TRBV20-1
D gene: NA
clone size: few
J gene: TRBJ2-7
CDR3 protein: CSARDRANYEQYF
CDR3 DNA: TGCAGTGCTAGAGATAGGGCCAACTACGAGCAGTACTTC

V gene: TRBV29-1
D gene: NA
clone size: few
J gene: TRBJ1-3
CDR3 protein: CSVEGALSGNTIYF
CDR3 DNA: TGCAGCGTTGAAGGGGCCCTCTCTGGAAACACCATATATTTT

V gene: TRBV10-3
D gene: TRBD2
clone size: NA
J gene: TRBJ2-5
CDR3 protein: CAITGGAGETQYF
CDR3 DNA: TGTGCCATCACCGGGGGGGCTGGAGAGACCCAGTACTTC

V gene: TRBV5-1
D gene: NA
clone size: NA
J gene: TRBJ2-2
CDR3 protein: CASSLQGGGTGELFF
CDR3 DNA: TGCGCCAGCAGCTTGCAGGGAGGGGGAACCGGGGAGCTGTTTTTT